A single sample gave rise to the 20 T cell receptor beta chains below, sequenced in a study of shared clonotypes between healthy human individuals. TCRdb keeps only in-frame clones here, not all; method: immunoSEQ multiplex PCR. The table shows approximately 460,000 clones, with approximately 71% occurring only once. The sequencing input was PBMCs. The source of these receptors is a woman in her thirties or forties in good health. Some clones in this sample may be carry-over from other donors' samples.

On this clone itself: A far bigger clonotype differs at one base, so this is likely a read error. Other DNA variants within this sample encode the same CDR3. The chain is built from TRBV30 and TRBJ2-5; D gene ambiguous. CDR1 is GTSNPN and CDR2 is SVGIG in the germline V gene (reference sequence). The CDR3 has 12 amino acids. This chain's CDR3 is CAWSVQQETQYF. The CDR3 DNA follows: TGCGCCTGGAGTGTACAGCAAGAGACCCAGTACTTC.

This clone was seen only a few times. The V gene is TRBV5-1, the J gene TRBJ2-1, with 7 bases identical to TRBD1. The CDR3 runs 15 residues. From germline, CDR1 is SGHRS and CDR2 YFSETQ. V shed 4 bases, J shed 4 bases, and the junction held 8 bases outside the gene matches. CDR3 region: CASSHDRVTYNEQFF. The CDR3 region has the DNA TGCGCCAGCAGCCATGACAGGGTGACTTACAATGAGCAGTTCTTC.

This chain joins TRBV29-1 and TRBJ2-3; 7 positions agree with TRBD1. The CDR3 spans 12 residues. J lost 1 base, V lost 7 bases, and 2 bases had no gene match. The germline gives CDR1 SQVTM, CDR2 ANQGSEA. CDR3 amino acids: CSAQGGTDTQYF. CDR3 nucleotides: TGCAGCGCCCAGGGGGGCACAGATACGCAGTATTTT.

The rearrangement links TRBV29-1 to TRBJ1-1; D perhaps matches TRBD1 (5 bases). Germline assignment: CDR1 SQVTM and CDR2 ANQGSEA. This CDR3 has 12 residues. Trimming shortened V by 6 bases and J by 1 base, and 9 bases separated the two germline ends. The CDR3 region is CSVGRWNTEAFF. The CDR3 DNA sequence: TGCAGCGTGGGACGGTGGAACACTGAAGCTTTCTTT.

The chain uses TRBV5-1 and TRBJ1-4; 7 bases line up with TRBD1. This CDR3 comprises 15 residues. Looked up from germline, CDR1 is SGHRS and CDR2 is YFSETQ. V lost 3 bases to trimming and J lost 4 bases; unmatched junction nucleotides: 6. CDR3 bases: TGCGCCAGCAGCTCCAGGACAGGACTTAATGAAAAACTGTTTTTT. Protein sequence: CASSSRTGLNEKLFF.

This chain joins TRBV7-9 and TRBJ2-7; 7 nucleotides match TRBD2. Germline trimming cut 10 bases from V and 4 bases from J; bases unmatched to any gene: 7. This CDR3 is built from 12 residues. Germline V lookup: CDR1 SEHNR, CDR2 FQNEAQ (reference sequence). In DNA form, the CDR3 reads TGTGCCACGGGAGGCCCAGGGTACGAGCAGTACTTC. Residues: CATGGPGYEQYF.

This clone has a count of ten or more. The chain combines TRBV5-1 with TRBJ2-2; 8 positions match TRBD1. From germline, CDR1 is SGHRS and CDR2 YFSETQ. Trimming cost V 3 bases and J 0 bases; bases outside gene matches: 4. This CDR3 contains 16 residues. The CDR3 DNA reads as TGCGCCAGCAGCTCGTACAGGGGGGCGAACACCGGGGAGCTGTTTTTT. Protein product: CASSSYRGANTGELFF.

There are a few counts of this clone. The V and J genes are TRBV9 and TRBJ2-6; possibly TRBD1 for D (5 bases). V lost 5 bases and J 0 bases, leaving 15 bases between the germline ends. Germline V gene lookup returns CDR1 SGDLS and CDR2 YYNGEE. CDR3 length equals 17 residues. This CDR3 reads CASSLGAGYSGANVLTF. The CDR3, as DNA: TGTGCCAGCAGTCTTGGGGCAGGGTACTCTGGGGCCAACGTCCTGACTTTC.

The chain recombines TRBV6-4 with TRBJ2-3, with 11 positions matching TRBD2. The length of the CDR3 is 16 residues. With V trimmed by 3 bases and J by 0 bases, 2 bases remained unmatched. Germline V CDR1 and CDR2: MRHNA, SNTAGT. CDR3: CASSELAGDSTDTQYF. The CDR3 DNA reads as TGTGCCAGCAGTGAACTAGCGGGAGACAGCACAGATACGCAGTATTTT.

The chain links TRBV2 to TRBJ2-2, with D perhaps matching TRBD2 (6 bases). The germline V gene has CDR1 SNHLY and CDR2 FYNNEI. V dropped 1 base and J dropped 0 bases, with 12 bases sitting between them. CDR3 size: 17 residues. The CDR3 reads CASSEEQGLANTGELFF. For the CDR3, the DNA is TGTGCCAGCAGTGAAGAGCAGGGACTCGCGAACACCGGGGAGCTGTTTTTT.

The V call is TRBV7-9, the J call TRBJ2-3; D ambiguous. This CDR3 spans 13 amino acids. V was clipped by 2 bases and J by 2 bases, with 5 bases between them. The germline CDR1 and CDR2 sequences are SEHNR and FQNEAQ (reference sequence). CDR3 nucleotides: TGTGCCAGCAGCTTAAGGGACACAGATACGCAGTATTTT. This codes for CASSLRDTDTQYF.

This chain uses TRBV5-4 with TRBJ2-7; D unresolved. The CDR3 totals 12 residues. Per germline, CDR1 SGHNT and CDR2 YYREEE (reference sequence). Trimming removed 2 bases from V and 7 bases from J, with 10 bases in between. The CDR3 spells CASSFDLGEQYF. The CDR3, as DNA: TGTGCCAGCAGCTTCGACTTAGGAGAGCAGTACTTC.

Concerning this clone itself: Only one base separates this from a far larger clonotype, so it likely reflects a read error. Within the sample, other DNA sequences also encode this same CDR3. V usage is TRBV6-4 and J usage is TRBJ2-7, with D possibly being TRBD2 (5 bases). V was pared by 6 bases and J by 5 bases, with 11 bases between. The CDR3 loop spans 12 amino acids. Germline CDR1 MRHNA, CDR2 SNTAGT. CDR3 sequence: CASSSSNHEQYF. CDR3 DNA: TGTGCCAGCAGCTCTAGCAACCACGAGCAGTACTTC.

This clone occurred a few times. A much larger clone lies one base from this, so it may be a read error. Other DNA sequences from this sample encode an identical CDR3 as well. V is TRBV4-3 and J is TRBJ2-2, with 8 bases lining up with TRBD2. The CDR3 is made up of 16 amino acids. Germline assignment: CDR1 LGHNA and CDR2 YSLEER. The CDR3 coding sequence is TGCGCCAGCAGCCTAAGGACTAGCTTCGGCACCGGGGAGTTGTTTTTT. It codes for CASSLRTSFGTGELFF.

This rearrangement joins TRBV5-4 to TRBJ2-7, with TRBD2 as a possible D gene (5 bases). Germline CDR1 and CDR2: SGHNT and YYREEE (reference sequence). Trimming pared 4 bases from V and 6 bases from J, leaving 11 bases between. The CDR3 covers 12 residues. CDR3 nucleotide sequence: TGTGCCAGCAGCCTGGACTCTTCCGAGCAGTACTTC. Translating it yields CASSLDSSEQYF.

This clone was observed a few times. The chain has TRBV14 and TRBJ2-2; D possibly uses TRBD1 or TRBD2 (6 bases each). CDR1 and CDR2 from the germline V gene are SGHDN and FVKESK. This CDR3 has 16 residues. The V end was cut by 1 base, the J end by 9 bases, with 18 bases between. This chain's CDR3 is CASSQGLGGFPRELFF. The CDR3 DNA is TGTGCCAGCAGCCAAGGTTTGGGGGGCTTCCCACGGGAGCTGTTTTTT. Filled out from reference TRBV14 and TRBJ2-2, the complete variable domain reads EAGVTQFPSHSVIEKGQTVTLRCDPISGHDNLYWYRRVMGKEIKFLLHFVKESKQDESGMPNNRFLAERTGGTYSTLKVQPAELEDSGVYFCASSQGLGGFPRELFFGEGSRLTVL.

This sequence joins TRBV28 and TRBJ1-1, with TRBD1 matching 8 bases. Germline CDR1 is MDHEN and CDR2 is SYDVKM. V trimming: 7 bases; J trimming: 5 bases; junction bases outside the gene matches: 12. This CDR3 is 15 amino acids long. This CDR3 is CASNLQGVRGTEAFF. CDR3 bases: TGTGCCAGCAACCTACAGGGGGTCCGGGGGACTGAAGCTTTCTTT.

The chain employs TRBV11-2 and TRBJ2-7; 8 bases line up with TRBD1. V gave up 3 bases and J gave up 7 bases; unmatched junction bases: 5. The CDR3 length is 13 residues. Germline CDR1 SGHAT, CDR2 FQNNGV. The CDR3 sequence: CASSLDRVPEQYF. The CDR3 region has the DNA TGTGCCAGCAGCTTGGACAGGGTCCCAGAGCAGTACTTC.

The chain couples TRBV6-6 to TRBJ2-5; TRBD2 might be the D (6 bases). The germline gives CDR1 MNHNY, CDR2 SVGAGI (reference sequence). V lost 0 bases to trimming and J lost 2 bases, with 13 bases between them. This CDR3 has 16 amino acids. CDR3 loop: CASSYSAGRDQETQYF. The CDR3 nucleotides are TGTGCCAGCAGTTACTCGGCGGGACGAGATCAAGAGACCCAGTACTTC.

The chain recombines TRBV19 with TRBJ1-4; 9 bases align to TRBD1. J gave up 4 bases and V 6 bases, and 3 bases lay outside the gene matches. Germline values: CDR1 LNHDA, CDR2 SQIVND (reference sequence). The CDR3 sequence is 14 residues long. The CDR3 DNA follows: TGTGCCAGTAGGAGGACAGGGGATAATGAAAAACTGTTTTTT. Its translation: CASRRTGDNEKLFF. The whole variable domain, remainder taken from reference TRBV19 and TRBJ1-4, is DGGITQSPKYLFRKEGQNVTLSCEQNLNHDAMYWYRQDPGQGLRLIYYSQIVNDFQKGDIAEGYSVSREKKESFPLTVTSAQKNPTAFYLCASRRTGDNEKLFFGSGTQLSVL.